The rows below give T cell receptor beta chains drawn from one sample of a study of tumor and adjacent non-tumor tissue in lung cancer. TCRdb called the multiplex PCR reads again in MiXCR, with one record for every CDR3 protein. The sample holds around 60,000 distinct CDR3 sequences, 61% seen once. Material: distant non-tumor lung tissue. The receptors come from a man aged 65-85 years with non-small cell lung cancer. The CDR3 runs from the conserved cysteine through the conserved F or W. Each record gives: CDR3 protein, J gene, CDR3 length, V gene.

CACSSRGVELFF TRBJ1-4 12 TRBV19
CASSPQGGVCYEQYF TRBJ2-7 15 TRBV7-8
CIYGDTRTERYF TRBJ2-7 12 TRBV29-1
CAWSVITGGVGYTF TRBJ1-2 14 TRBV30
CAIRSGGGQETQYF TRBJ2-5 14 TRBV10-3
CASSVLWGTDTQYF TRBJ2-3 14 TRBV11-1
CASSLIGAQGDEQFF TRBJ2-1 15 TRBV11-2
CASNSPPYEQYF TRBJ2-7 12 TRBV6-2/TRBV6-3
CASSQPSGLRDTQYF TRBJ2-3 15 TRBV18
CASSATVYPTDTHYF TRBJ2-3 15 TRBV11-2
CASSFSAGGNQPQHF TRBJ1-5 15 TRBV5-6
CAAGKVNYEHYF TRBJ2-7 12 TRBV10-3
CANRKGTKETQYF TRBJ2-5 13 TRBV6-5
CASSPTEISYEQYF TRBJ2-7 14 TRBV6-5
CASSGRGGTSTQYF TRBJ2-3 14 TRBV7-9
CASSQPEGRGIAGELFF TRBJ2-2 17 TRBV6-5
CVSSLVLAEQYF TRBJ2-3 12 TRBV11-2
CSARPTGGWTNEKLFF TRBJ1-4 16 TRBV20-1
CSARTDNPYEQYF TRBJ2-7 13 TRBV20-1
CASSLTGGPITEAFF TRBJ1-1 15 TRBV7-3
CASSQVGIAYNSPLRF TRBJ1-6 16 TRBV14
CASSSHPGQGSYNEQFF TRBJ2-1 17 TRBV2
CASSSRGVGKDNEQFF TRBJ2-1 16 TRBV7-9
CAWSVGQGVKNIQYF TRBJ2-4 15 TRBV30
CSVGGRLAGGLETQYF TRBJ2-5 16 TRBV29-1
CASKSVVHTGELFF TRBJ2-2 14 TRBV6-5
CASSYGGPRNEQFF TRBJ2-1 14 TRBV6-5
CASSLTTESTNYSPLHF TRBJ1-6 17 TRBV6-5
CASNMNGQGGGYTF TRBJ1-2 14 TRBV12-3/TRBV12-4
CSVDRDNSYGEQFF TRBJ2-1 14 TRBV29-1
CASSDSQGPDTGELLF TRBJ2-2 16 TRBV6-1
CASSPRRLPNEQFF TRBJ2-1 14 TRBV5-1
CASSEHLGGANTGELFF TRBJ2-2 17 TRBV12-3/TRBV12-4
CASSSGPIEQGANYGYTF TRBJ1-2 18 TRBV11-2
CASSRGQVEKLFF TRBJ1-4 13 TRBV5-1
CASSQDWRPRQGYTF TRBJ1-2 15 TRBV4-1
CASSRTWDIGPDTQYF TRBJ2-3 16 TRBV19
CASSHYNEQFF TRBJ2-1 11 TRBV12-3/TRBV12-4
CASSVSQGSDTGGLFF TRBJ2-2 16 TRBV6-1
CASTFQGDQTQYF TRBJ2-5 13 TRBV11-2
CASSSGATNEKLFF TRBJ1-4 14 TRBV6-5
CASSSGLTGSWETQYF TRBJ2-5 16 TRBV6-2/TRBV6-3
CARSGPGQGAPTDTQYF TRBJ2-3 17 TRBV7-9
CASSQGQSGASPLHF TRBJ1-6 15 TRBV4-1
CASSLDSSNTGELFF TRBJ2-2 15 TRBV5-1
CARGTGGAGANVLTF TRBJ2-6 15 TRBV5-4
CASSLFGGGLQETQYF TRBJ2-5 16 TRBV28
CASSLAGTPGSSPLYF TRBJ1-6 16 TRBV28
CASSSRVTGVLRISMQYF TRBJ2-3 18 TRBV5-6
CASSYGPRGDTEAFF TRBJ1-1 15 TRBV5-6
CSAVTLYGYTF TRBJ1-2 11 TRBV29-1
CASSEGGAWEQYF TRBJ2-7 13 TRBV10-2
CASSLRRQANTEAFF TRBJ1-1 15 TRBV12-3/TRBV12-4